This entry lists 19 T cell receptor beta chains sequenced from one sample in a study of CD8+ T cells in alopecia areata. Extracted from the samples, RNA was reverse transcribed into cDNA to serve as the sequencing template. TCRdb's copy holds only in-frame clones and misses some; the assay was immunoSEQ multiplex PCR. Among roughly 200,000 clones listed, around two fifths were seen once. Treatment denoted: oral pan-JAK inhibitor, 5-10 mg twice daily. Sequenced material: CD4+ T cells sorted from blood, taken around week 30, from a patient treated with tofacitinib. These receptors were obtained from a human donor with alopecia areata.

This clone occurred a few times. This sequence joins TRBV29-1 and TRBJ1-3, with 7 nucleotides matching TRBD1. Germline V gene data show CDR1 as SQVTM and CDR2 as ANQGSEA. The CDR3 consists of 14 residues. Trimming took 7 bases from V and 3 from J; bases not matched to a gene: 9. The CDR3 coding sequence is TGCAGCGCATCCAACAGGGGCGGTGGAAACACCATATATTTT. It specifies CSASNRGGGNTIYF.

This clone was observed a handful of times. The CDR3: CSVEGLGTDTQYF. The CDR3 DNA follows: TGCAGCGTTGAGGGACTAGGCACAGATACGCAGTATTTT. The chain is built from TRBV29-1 and TRBJ2-3; 8 bases line up with TRBD2. CDR1 is SQVTM and CDR2 is ANQGSEA in the germline V gene. V lost 3 bases and J lost 1; bases outside the gene matches: 0. The CDR3 covers 13 residues.

This clone was detected only a few times. The rearrangement uses TRBV30 and TRBJ2-7, with TRBD2 identical over 8 bases. There are 15 residues in the CDR3. Per the germline V gene, CDR1 is GTSNPN and CDR2 is SVGIG (reference sequence). The J segment lost 9 bases and the V segment lost 0 bases, leaving 13 bases of the junction unmatched. CDR3 bases: TGTGCCTGGAGTGTATCCGAGACTAGCGCCGCTCCGCAGTACTTC. Translated: CAWSVSETSAAPQYF. Full variable domain (remainder filled in from reference TRBV30 and TRBJ2-7): SQTIHQWPATLVQPVGSPLSLECTVEGTSNPNLYWYRQAAGRGLQLLFYSVGIGQISSEVPQNLSASRPQDRQFILSSKKLLLSDSGFYLCAWSVSETSAAPQYFGPGTRLTVT.

This clone was detected ten times or more. The chain is built from TRBV5-1 and TRBJ2-1; 9 bases line up with TRBD1. Germline loops: CDR1 SGHRS, CDR2 YFSETQ. This CDR3 is 17 amino acids long. Unmatched junction bases numbered 13, after V lost 3 bases and J lost 6 bases. CDR3 protein: CASSWDRRDRVRNEQFF. DNA for the CDR3: TGCGCCAGCAGCTGGGATCGCCGGGACAGGGTCCGCAATGAGCAGTTCTTC.

This clone was seen only a few times. The genes are TRBV7-2 and TRBJ2-3; D not certain. The V and J ends lost 5 bases and 8 bases respectively, with 11 bases between them. The CDR3 contains 12 residues. CDR1 and CDR2 (germline): SGHTA, FQGNSA. The CDR3: CASSPVSGTQYF. As DNA, the CDR3 is TGTGCCAGCAGCCCCGTGTCTGGTACGCAGTATTTT.

The chain joins TRBV29-1 to TRBJ1-1; D is unclear. CDR3 size: 12 residues. V was shortened by 4 bases and J by 0 bases, with 6 bases between the two germline ends. CDR1 and CDR2 from the germline V gene are SQVTM and ANQGSEA. Here the CDR3 reads CSVGSMNTEAFF. As DNA, the CDR3 is TGCAGCGTTGGTTCTATGAACACTGAAGCTTTCTTT.

The J gene is TRBJ1-1, the V gene TRBV19, with TRBD1 as a possible D gene (6 bases). The CDR3 sequence is 17 residues long. The germline gives CDR1 LNHDA, CDR2 SQIVND (reference sequence). Trimming took off 7 bases at V and 4 bases at J, with 25 bases between the two ends. The CDR3 bases are TGTGCCAGTAATTTCCAAGCGGGACAAATACGACCCACTGAAGCTTTCTTT. This gives the protein CASNFQAGQIRPTEAFF.

The chain carries TRBV29-1 and TRBJ2-5; TRBD1 might be the D (6 bases). Germline assignment: CDR1 SQVTM and CDR2 ANQGSEA. The CDR3 has 13 amino acids. Deletions cut 8 bases from V and 2 bases from J, with 15 bases between. The CDR3 DNA is TGCAGCCCCGGGACACCCGCGCAAGAGACCCAGTACTTC. Translating it yields CSPGTPAQETQYF.

This clone was seen a handful of times. J is TRBJ1-6 and V is TRBV6-5; the D is unclear. Germline V gene sequence: CDR1 MNHEY, CDR2 SVGAGI. The CDR3 consists of 13 residues. Trimming took 7 bases from V and 5 from J, leaving 9 bases between them. This CDR3 is CASTTLDNSPLHF. In nucleotides, the CDR3 is TGTGCCAGCACCACACTAGATAATTCACCCCTCCACTTT.

With regard to this clone: Other DNA sequences from this sample encode an identical CDR3 as well. CDR3 bases: TGCAGCGTTGAAGGGGGACAAAATCAGCCCCAGCATTTT. This sequence encodes CSVEGGQNQPQHF. The rearrangement uses TRBV29-1 and TRBJ1-5, with TRBD1 as a possible D gene (6 bases). Germline loops: CDR1 SQVTM, CDR2 ANQGSEA. Trimming took off 1 base at V and 4 bases at J, with 8 bases between the two ends. This CDR3 region has 13 residues.

This clone came up a few times. This CDR3 reads CAWKPQETQYF. As DNA, the CDR3 is TGTGCCTGGAAGCCACAGGAGACCCAGTACTTC. The chain recombines TRBV30 with TRBJ2-5; D uncertain. Trimming cost V 4 bases and J 5 bases, with 8 bases left between them. CDR1 and CDR2 (germline): GTSNPN, SVGIG (reference sequence). The CDR3 length is 11 residues. The entire variable domain, with the rest obtained from reference TRBV30 and TRBJ2-5, is as follows: SQTIHQWPATLVQPVGSPLSLECTVEGTSNPNLYWYRQAAGRGLQLLFYSVGIGQISSEVPQNLSASRPQDRQFILSSKKLLLSDSGFYLCAWKPQETQYFGPGTRLLVL.

This chain connects TRBV7-9 to TRBJ2-5, with 7 bases lining up with TRBD1. This CDR3 contains 15 residues. The ends lost 5 bases at V and 5 bases at J; junction bases unmatched: 11. CDR1 is SEHNR, CDR2 FQNEAQ, per germline (reference sequence). The chain's CDR3 is CASSPSSGTVETQYF. DNA for the CDR3: TGTGCCAGCAGCCCCTCGTCCGGGACAGTGGAGACCCAGTACTTC.

The chain recombines TRBV11-1 with TRBJ2-6; TRBD1 aligns across 10 bases. The junction had 11 bases not matched to a gene; V was cut back by 6 bases and J by 0 bases. This CDR3 region has 19 residues. In germline, CDR1 is SGHAT, CDR2 FQDESV (reference sequence). The CDR3 is CASRRRSGQGGSGANVLTF. The DNA of the CDR3 is TGTGCCAGCAGAAGAAGAAGTGGACAGGGGGGCTCTGGGGCCAACGTCCTGACTTTC.

This clone was detected only a few times. The chain is built from TRBV9 and TRBJ2-3; D not certain. Between the trimmed V and J ends, which lost 0 bases and 3 bases, there was a span of 5 bases. From germline, CDR1 is SGDLS and CDR2 YYNGEE. The CDR3 sequence is 13 residues long. CDR3 sequence (DNA): TGTGCCAGCAGCGTAGCACCAACAGATACGCAGTATTTT. Residues: CASSVAPTDTQYF.

The chain combines TRBV7-2 with TRBJ2-1; 8 bases line up with TRBD2. V was clipped by 5 bases and J by 7 bases; unmatched bases: 10. This CDR3 contains 15 residues. Germline V CDR1 and CDR2: SGHTA, FQGNSA. CDR3 nucleotides: TGTGCCAGCAGCCCACGGGGGGGCGGTTTGAATGAGCAGTTCTTC. Its protein product is CASSPRGGGLNEQFF.

This clone was observed a few times. The chain couples TRBV30 to TRBJ1-1; no reliable D call. Between the trimmed V and J ends, which lost 4 bases and 1 base, there was a span of 13 bases. The germline CDR1 and CDR2 sequences are GTSNPN and SVGIG (reference sequence). The CDR3 is 14 residues long. CDR3 DNA: TGTGCCTGGAAGTCCGGCAGCTGGAACACTGAAGCTTTCTTT. It codes for CAWKSGSWNTEAFF.

This clone has a handful of counts. This rearrangement joins TRBV4-2 to TRBJ1-4; 7 bases match TRBD1. Unmatched junction bases numbered 10, after V lost 8 bases and J lost 4 bases. CDR3 length: 15 amino acids. CDR1 LGHNA and CDR2 YNFKEQ come from the germline V gene. Here the CDR3 reads CASQADRVGNEKLFF. The DNA of the CDR3 is TGTGCCAGCCAAGCCGACAGGGTTGGTAATGAAAAACTGTTTTTT.

Only a few counts were recorded for this clone. The CDR3 DNA reads as TGCAGCGACGAAGGGGGCGGTGAGCAGTACTTC. Its protein product is CSDEGGGEQYF. This chain uses TRBV29-1 with TRBJ2-7; 7 bases are a match to TRBD1. Looked up from germline, CDR1 is SQVTM and CDR2 is ANQGSEA. The CDR3 sequence is 11 residues long. V lost 7 bases to trimming and J lost 7 bases; unmatched junction nucleotides: 7.

The chain is built from TRBV5-6 and TRBJ2-1; no clear D. V dropped 0 bases and J dropped 0 bases, with 13 bases sitting between them. Germline assignment: CDR1 SGHDT and CDR2 YYEEEE. This CDR3 has 17 residues. The CDR3, as DNA: TGTGCCAGCAGCTTGGGCAGCACGGGCCCCTCCTACAATGAGCAGTTCTTC. This gives the protein CASSLGSTGPSYNEQFF.